This T cell receptor (beta chain) was captured by sequencing in a study of T cell repertoires in cytomegalovirus infection. Overall study: Based on public TCR beta signatures, there were indications of CMV infection and of a matching HLA type.

Broader study findings: The ex vivo response was dominated by HLA-C-restricted CMV-specific TCR beta clonotypes.

The CDR3 covers 17 residues. V was clipped by 5 bases and J by 5 bases; unmatched bases: 12. The germline gives CDR1 SGHVT, CDR2 SQSDAQ. One entry per CDR3 protein, called by TCRdb with MiXCR from the reads. The sample comprises roughly 19,000 distinct CDR3 sequences, 35% to 45% of which are singletons, and approximately 93% rests with the top ten. On this clonotype: As yet, its antigen is unknown.

V is TRBV7-4 and J is TRBJ2-5; 12 nucleotides line up with TRBD1. The receptor's source is a human donor in good health (CMV status not recorded). Some clones in this sample may be carry-over from other donors' samples. The sequences come from CD8+ T cells from cultured PBMCs, collected from culture after CMV antigen stimulation. CDR3 sequence (DNA): TGTGCCAGCAGCGTAGGGACAGGGGGCTCCTCAAGCGAGACCCAGTACTTC. It codes for CASSVGTGGSSSETQYF.